The 8 T cell receptor beta chains in this list originate from one sample, sequenced in a study of T-cell reconstitution after alpha-beta-depleted transplantation in children. Unique molecular identifiers were used to barcode this TCRbeta library. TCRdb reprocessed the PCR reads with MiXCR, giving one entry per CDR3 protein. Of 500,000 to 600,000 distinct CDR3 sequences listed, roughly 30% are singletons. The starting material was PBMCs, obtained before TCRalphabeta/CD19-depleted stem cell transplant. Receptors were obtained from a boy under three years old with Wiskott-Aldrich syndrome, due to receive a stem cell transplant.

The V call is TRBV28, the J call TRBJ2-7; D possibly matches TRBD1 or TRBD2 (5 bases each). The CDR3 runs 16 residues. The germline V gene has CDR1 MDHEN and CDR2 SYDVKM. V was clipped by 7 bases and J by 2 bases, with 21 bases between them. In DNA, the CDR3 is TGTGCCAGCACTCCAGCAAGGGTAGGGACCCCCTACGAGCAGTACTTC. It translates to CASTPARVGTPYEQYF.

The CDR3 bases are TGTGCCAGCAGTTTACGGCATCACTATGGCTACACCTTC. It codes for CASSLRHHYGYTF. The chain recombines TRBV12-3 or TRBV12-4 with TRBJ1-2, with D hard to call. Trimming shortened V by 2 bases and J by 3 bases, and 7 bases separated the two germline ends. This CDR3 comprises 13 residues.

The chain couples TRBV11-2 to TRBJ2-1; TRBD1 agrees at 7 bases. Germline V gene lookup returns CDR1 SGHAT and CDR2 FQNNGV. This CDR3 has 17 amino acids. With V trimmed by 1 base and J by 6 bases, 12 bases remained unmatched. The CDR3 here is CASSLGDSNNHRNEQFF. DNA for the CDR3: TGTGCCAGCAGCTTAGGGGACAGTAACAATCACCGCAATGAGCAGTTCTTC.

The CDR3 DNA is TGCGCCAGCGGCAATAGCGGGAGGGAGTACGAGCAGTACTTC. Amino acid sequence: CASGNSGREYEQYF. V and J are TRBV5-1 and TRBJ2-7; TRBD2 matches at 11 bases. After removal of 7 bases from V and 4 bases from J, the junction contained 7 bases not matched to a gene. The CDR3 is 14 residues long. Germline CDR1 is SGHRS and CDR2 is YFSETQ. The full variable domain, rest sourced from reference TRBV5-1 and TRBJ2-7, is KAGVTQTPRYLIKTRGQQVTLSCSPISGHRSVSWYQQTPGQGLQFLFEYFSETQRNKGNFPGRFSGRQFSNSRSEMNVSTLELGDSALYLCASGNSGREYEQYFGPGTRLTVT.

This clonotype has more than one count but fewer than ten. J is TRBJ1-4 and V is TRBV7-9; unclear D gene. Germline assignment: CDR1 SEHNR and CDR2 FQNEAQ (reference sequence). Trimming took 0 bases from V and 7 from J, leaving 15 bases between them. The CDR3 runs to 16 residues. The CDR3 nucleotides are TGTGCCAGCAGCTTAGCGCTGGGTTCTAAACGTGAAAAACTGTTTTTT. Protein product: CASSLALGSKREKLFF.

This chain joins TRBV27 and TRBJ2-1, with TRBD2 matching over 9 bases. In germline, CDR1 is MNHEY, CDR2 SMNVEV (reference sequence). V trimming: 3 bases; J trimming: 2 bases; junction bases outside the gene matches: 5. The CDR3 has 16 residues. CDR3 in DNA: TGTGCCAGCAGTTTTGTCGGGACTAGCACCTACAATGAGCAGTTCTTC. Protein product: CASSFVGTSTYNEQFF.

The gene calls are TRBV27 and TRBJ2-7, with 7 nucleotides matching TRBD2. This CDR3 has 13 amino acids. Germline CDR1 MNHEY, CDR2 SMNVEV (reference sequence). Trimming at V came to 6 bases and at J to 2 bases, leaving 4 bases not matched to a gene. CDR3 nucleotide sequence: TGTGCCAGCAGGATAGCGGGTACCTACGAGCAGTACTTC. The encoded protein is CASRIAGTYEQYF.

In this sample, this clonotype turned up a few times. The J gene is TRBJ1-2, the V gene TRBV18; D might be TRBD1 (5 bases). Deletions cut 3 bases from V and 4 bases from J, with 12 bases between. Looked up from germline, CDR1 is KGHSH and CDR2 is LQKENI. The CDR3 extends over 14 amino acids. The CDR3 DNA reads as TGTGCCAGCTCACCGATGGGAGGGGCCTATGGCTACACCTTC. It is translated as CASSPMGGAYGYTF.